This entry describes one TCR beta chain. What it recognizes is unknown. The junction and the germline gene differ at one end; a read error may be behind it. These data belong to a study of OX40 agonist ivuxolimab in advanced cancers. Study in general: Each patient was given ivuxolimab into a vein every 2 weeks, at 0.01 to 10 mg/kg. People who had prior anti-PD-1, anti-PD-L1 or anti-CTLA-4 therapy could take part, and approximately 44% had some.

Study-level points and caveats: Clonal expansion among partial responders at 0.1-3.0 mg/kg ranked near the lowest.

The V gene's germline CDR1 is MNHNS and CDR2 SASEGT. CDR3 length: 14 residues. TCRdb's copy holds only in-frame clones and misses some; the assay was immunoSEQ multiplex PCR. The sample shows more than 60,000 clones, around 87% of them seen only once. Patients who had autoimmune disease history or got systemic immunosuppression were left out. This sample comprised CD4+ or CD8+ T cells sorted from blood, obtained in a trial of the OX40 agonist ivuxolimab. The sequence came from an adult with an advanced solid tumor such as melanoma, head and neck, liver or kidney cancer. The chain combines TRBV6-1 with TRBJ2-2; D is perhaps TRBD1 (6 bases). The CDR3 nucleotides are TGTGCCAGCAGGGAAGGGGGGAACACCGGGGAGCTGTTTTTT. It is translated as CASREGGNTGELFF.